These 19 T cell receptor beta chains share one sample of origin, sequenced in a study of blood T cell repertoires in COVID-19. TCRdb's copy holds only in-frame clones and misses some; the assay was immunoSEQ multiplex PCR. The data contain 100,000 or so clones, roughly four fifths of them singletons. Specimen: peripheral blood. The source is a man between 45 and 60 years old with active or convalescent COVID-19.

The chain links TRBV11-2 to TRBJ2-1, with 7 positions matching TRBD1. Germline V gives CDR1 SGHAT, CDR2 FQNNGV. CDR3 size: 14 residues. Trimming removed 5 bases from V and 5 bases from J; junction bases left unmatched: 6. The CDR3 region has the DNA TGTGCCAGCAGCGACGACAGGGTAGACAATGAGCAGTTCTTC. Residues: CASSDDRVDNEQFF.

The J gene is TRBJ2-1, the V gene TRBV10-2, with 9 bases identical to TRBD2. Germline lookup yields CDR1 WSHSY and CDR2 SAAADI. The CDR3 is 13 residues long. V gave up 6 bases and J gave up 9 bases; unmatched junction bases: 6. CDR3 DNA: TGCGCCAGCAGCCGGACTAGCGTTGGTGAGCAGTTCTTC. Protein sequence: CASSRTSVGEQFF.

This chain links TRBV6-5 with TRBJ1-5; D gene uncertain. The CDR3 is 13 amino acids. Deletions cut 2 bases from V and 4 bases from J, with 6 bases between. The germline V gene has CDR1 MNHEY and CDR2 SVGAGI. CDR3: CASSYDGNQPQHF. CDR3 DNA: TGTGCCAGCAGTTACGACGGGAATCAGCCCCAGCATTTT.

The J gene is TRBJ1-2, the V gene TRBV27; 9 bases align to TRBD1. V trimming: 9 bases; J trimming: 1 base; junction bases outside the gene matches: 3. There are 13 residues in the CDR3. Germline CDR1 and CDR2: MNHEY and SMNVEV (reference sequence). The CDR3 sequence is CASRTGDNYGYTF. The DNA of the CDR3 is TGTGCCAGTCGGACAGGGGATAACTATGGCTACACCTTC.

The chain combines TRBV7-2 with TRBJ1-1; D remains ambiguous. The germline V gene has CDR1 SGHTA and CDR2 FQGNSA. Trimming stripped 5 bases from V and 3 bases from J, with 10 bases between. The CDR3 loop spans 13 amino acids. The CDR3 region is CASSQGRDTEAFF. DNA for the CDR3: TGTGCCAGCAGCCAAGGGAGGGACACTGAAGCTTTCTTT.

The CDR3 is CASSKILGTSNYEQYF. The CDR3 bases are TGTGCCAGCAGCAAAATCCTCGGGACTAGCAACTACGAGCAGTACTTC. The chain joins TRBV7-8 to TRBJ2-7; 9 bases agree with TRBD2. The V segment lost 5 bases and the J segment 3 bases; nucleotides outside the gene matches: 11. CDR1 SGHVS and CDR2 FQNEAQ come from the germline V gene. CDR3 length: 16 amino acids.

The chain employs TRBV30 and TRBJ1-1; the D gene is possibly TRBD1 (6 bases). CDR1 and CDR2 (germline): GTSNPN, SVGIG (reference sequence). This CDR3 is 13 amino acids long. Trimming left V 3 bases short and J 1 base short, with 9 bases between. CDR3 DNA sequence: TGTGCCTGGAGCCTCAGGGGGAACACTGAAGCTTTCTTT. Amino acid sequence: CAWSLRGNTEAFF.

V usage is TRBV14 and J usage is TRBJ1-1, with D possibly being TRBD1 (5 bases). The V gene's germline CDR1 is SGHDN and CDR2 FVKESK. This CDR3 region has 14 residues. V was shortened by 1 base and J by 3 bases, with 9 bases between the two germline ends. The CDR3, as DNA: TGTGCCAGCAGCCAAGTTGGAGGGGACACTGAAGCTTTCTTT. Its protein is CASSQVGGDTEAFF.

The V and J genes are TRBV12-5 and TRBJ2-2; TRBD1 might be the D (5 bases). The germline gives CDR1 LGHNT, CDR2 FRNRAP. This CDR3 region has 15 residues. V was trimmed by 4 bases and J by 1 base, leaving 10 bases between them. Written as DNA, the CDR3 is TGTGCTAGTGGTTCCAACACAGGGAACACCGGGGAGCTGTTTTTT. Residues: CASGSNTGNTGELFF.

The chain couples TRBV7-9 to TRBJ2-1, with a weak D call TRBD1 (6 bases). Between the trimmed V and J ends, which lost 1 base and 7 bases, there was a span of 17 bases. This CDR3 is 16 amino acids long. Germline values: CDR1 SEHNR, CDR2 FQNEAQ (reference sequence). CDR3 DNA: TGTGCCAGCAGCTTAGAGCGCTACAGGGTGACAAATGAGCAGTTCTTC. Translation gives CASSLERYRVTNEQFF.

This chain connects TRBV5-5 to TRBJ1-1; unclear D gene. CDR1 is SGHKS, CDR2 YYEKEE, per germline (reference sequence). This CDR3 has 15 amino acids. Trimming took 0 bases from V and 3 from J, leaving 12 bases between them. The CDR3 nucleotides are TGTGCCAGCAGCTTGGCCGGCAGACGGGACACTGAAGCTTTCTTT. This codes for CASSLAGRRDTEAFF.

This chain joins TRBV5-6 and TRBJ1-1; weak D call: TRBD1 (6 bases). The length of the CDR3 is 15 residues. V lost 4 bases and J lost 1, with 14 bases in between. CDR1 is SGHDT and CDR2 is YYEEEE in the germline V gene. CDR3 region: CASSPWTVQNTEAFF. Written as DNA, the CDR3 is TGTGCCAGCAGCCCGTGGACAGTGCAGAACACTGAAGCTTTCTTT.

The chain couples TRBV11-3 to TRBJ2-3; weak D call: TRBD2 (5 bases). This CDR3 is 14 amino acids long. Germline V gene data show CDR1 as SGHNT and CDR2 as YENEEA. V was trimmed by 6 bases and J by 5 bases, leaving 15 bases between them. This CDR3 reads CASSRLDGEDTQYF. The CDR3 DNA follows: TGTGCCAGCAGTCGACTGGACGGGGAAGATACGCAGTATTTT.

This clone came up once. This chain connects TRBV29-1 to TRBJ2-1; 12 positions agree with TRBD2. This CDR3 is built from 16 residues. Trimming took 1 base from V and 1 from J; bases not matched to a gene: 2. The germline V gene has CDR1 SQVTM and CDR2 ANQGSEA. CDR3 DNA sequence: TGCAGCGTTGAAGCTAGCGGGGGGGCTTCCTACAATGAGCAGTTCTTC. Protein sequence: CSVEASGGASYNEQFF.

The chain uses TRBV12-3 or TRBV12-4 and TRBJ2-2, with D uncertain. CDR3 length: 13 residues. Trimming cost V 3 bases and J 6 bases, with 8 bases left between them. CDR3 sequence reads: CASSLELPGELFF. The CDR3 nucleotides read TGTGCCAGCAGTTTGGAGCTACCCGGGGAGCTGTTTTTT.

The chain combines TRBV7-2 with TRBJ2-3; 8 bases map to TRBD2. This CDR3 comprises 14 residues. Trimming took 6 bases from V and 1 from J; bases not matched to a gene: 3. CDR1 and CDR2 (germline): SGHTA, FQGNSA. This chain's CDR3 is CASRDGGGTDTQYF. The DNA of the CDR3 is TGTGCCAGCAGGGACGGGGGGGGCACAGATACGCAGTATTTT.

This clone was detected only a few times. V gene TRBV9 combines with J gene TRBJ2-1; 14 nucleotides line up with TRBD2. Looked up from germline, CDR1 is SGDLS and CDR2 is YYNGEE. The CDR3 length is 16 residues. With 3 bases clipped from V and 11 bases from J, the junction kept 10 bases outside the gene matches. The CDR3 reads CASSGGTSGGLGKQFF. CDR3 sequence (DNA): TGTGCCAGCAGCGGTGGGACTAGCGGGGGACTGGGAAAGCAGTTCTTC.

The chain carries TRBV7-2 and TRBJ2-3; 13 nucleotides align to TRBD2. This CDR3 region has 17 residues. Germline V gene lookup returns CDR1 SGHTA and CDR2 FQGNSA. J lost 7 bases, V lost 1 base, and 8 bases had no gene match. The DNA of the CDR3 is TGTGCCAGCAGCTTAGGACTAGCGGGGGGCCTGGGGAATACGCAGTATTTT. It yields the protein CASSLGLAGGLGNTQYF.

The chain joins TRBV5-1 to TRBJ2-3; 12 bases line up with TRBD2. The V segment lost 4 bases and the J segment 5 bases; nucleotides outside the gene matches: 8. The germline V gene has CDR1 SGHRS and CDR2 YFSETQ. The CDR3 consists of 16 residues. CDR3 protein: CASSPRTSGEGDTQYF. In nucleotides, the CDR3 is TGCGCCAGCAGCCCCAGGACTAGCGGGGAGGGAGATACGCAGTATTTT. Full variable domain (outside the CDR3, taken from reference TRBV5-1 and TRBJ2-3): KAGVTQTPRYLIKTRGQQVTLSCSPISGHRSVSWYQQTPGQGLQFLFEYFSETQRNKGNFPGRFSGRQFSNSRSEMNVSTLELGDSALYLCASSPRTSGEGDTQYFGPGTRLTVL.